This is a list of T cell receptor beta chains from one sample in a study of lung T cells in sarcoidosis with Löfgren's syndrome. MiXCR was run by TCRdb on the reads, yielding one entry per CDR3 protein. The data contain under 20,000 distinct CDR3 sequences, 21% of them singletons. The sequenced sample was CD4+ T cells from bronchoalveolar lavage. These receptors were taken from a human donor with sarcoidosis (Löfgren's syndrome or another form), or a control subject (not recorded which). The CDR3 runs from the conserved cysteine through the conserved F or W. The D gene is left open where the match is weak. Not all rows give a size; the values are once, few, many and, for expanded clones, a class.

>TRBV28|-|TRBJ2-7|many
TGTGCCAGCAGTTTACCCCAAAGAGCGTACGAGCAGTACTTC
CASSLPQRAYEQYF
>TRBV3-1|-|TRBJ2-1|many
TGTGCCAGCAGCCAAGATCGCGGGCCATTCGAGCAGTTCTTC
CASSQDRGPFEQFF
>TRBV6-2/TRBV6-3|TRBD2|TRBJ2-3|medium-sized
TGTGCCAGCAGTCCCGGACTAGCGGGAGTAGTTGCAGATACGCAGTATTTT
CASSPGLAGVVADTQYF
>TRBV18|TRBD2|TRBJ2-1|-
TGTGCCAGCTCGCTCCCTTCCGGCCTAGCGGACAATGAGCAGTTCTTC
CASSLPSGLADNEQFF
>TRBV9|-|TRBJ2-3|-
TGTGCCAGCAGCCTACAAACGGGCCTTCAAGATACGCAGTATTTT
CASSLQTGLQDTQYF
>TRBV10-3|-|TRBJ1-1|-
TGTGCCATCAGTGAGTTTGCCCCAAACACTGAAGCTTTCTTT
CAISEFAPNTEAFF
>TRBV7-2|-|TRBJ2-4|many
TGTGCCAGCAGCTCCAATGCAAAAAACATTCAGTACTTC
CASSSNAKNIQYF
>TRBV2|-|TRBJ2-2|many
TGTGCCACCTCCGGGACCGGGGCCGGGGAGCTGTTTTTT
CATSGTGAGELFF
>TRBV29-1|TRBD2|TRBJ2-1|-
TGCAGCGTTAACAAGGGACTAGCATCCTACAATGAGCAGTTCTTC
CSVNKGLASYNEQFF
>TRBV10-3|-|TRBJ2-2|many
TGTGCCATCAGTGCCCAGGTCACCGGGGAGCTGTTTTTT
CAISAQVTGELFF
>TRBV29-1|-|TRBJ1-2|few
TGCAGCGTTGTGTCCGCTTACGGCTACACCTTC
CSVVSAYGYTF
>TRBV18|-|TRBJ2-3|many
TGTGCCAGCTCACCACCGGGGGATACGCAGTATTTT
CASSPPGDTQYF
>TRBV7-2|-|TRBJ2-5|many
TGTGCCAGCAGCTTAGACCCCAGGGCAGAGACCCAGTACTTC
CASSLDPRAETQYF
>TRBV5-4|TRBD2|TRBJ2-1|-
TGTGCCAGCAGATACGGGACTACCTCCTACAATGAGCAGTTCTTC
CASRYGTTSYNEQFF
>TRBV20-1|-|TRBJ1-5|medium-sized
TGCAGTGCTAGTATCCCGGGAAGGGCCCAGCATTTT
CSASIPGRAQHF
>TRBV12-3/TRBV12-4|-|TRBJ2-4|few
TGTGCCAGCAGTTTAATACCCAGTTCAAACATTCAGTACTTC
CASSLIPSSNIQYF
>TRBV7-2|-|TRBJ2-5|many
TGTGCCAGCAGCTCCGTAGGGATTGGGTACTTC
CASSSVGIGYF
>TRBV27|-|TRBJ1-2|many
TGTGCCAGCAGTCCCTCTGTTCGGGGGGCAAACTATGGCTACACCTTC
CASSPSVRGANYGYTF
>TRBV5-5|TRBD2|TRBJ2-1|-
TGTGCCAGCAGCTTGCGGGGTAGCGGGAGTGCGAGATACAATGAGCAGTTCTTC
CASSLRGSGSARYNEQFF
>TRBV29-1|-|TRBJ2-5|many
TGCAGCGTAAACAGGGAAGAGACCCAGTACTTC
CSVNREETQYF
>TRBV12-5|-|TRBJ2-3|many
TGTGCTAGTGGTCCACCGACAGCGTCCCCTAGCACAGATACGCAGTATTTT
CASGPPTASPSTDTQYF
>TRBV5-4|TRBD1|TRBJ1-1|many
TGTGCCAGCAGGGGGACAGCGAACACTGAAGCTTTCTTT
CASRGTANTEAFF
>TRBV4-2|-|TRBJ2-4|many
TGTGCCAGCAGCCTTAGTTTGTGGGGGCTAGCCAAAAACATTCAGTACTTC
CASSLSLWGLAKNIQYF
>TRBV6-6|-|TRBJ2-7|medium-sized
TGTGCCAGCAGTTACTCTCAGGGGAAAGAGTACGAGCAGTACTTC
CASSYSQGKEYEQYF